This T cell receptor (beta chain) was identified during a study of immune heterogeneity within non-small cell lung tumors. Multiplex PCR with 32 V and 13 J primers amplified TCR beta CDR3. Each CDR3 protein is one row after TCRdb ran MiXCR on the multiplex PCR reads. The sample has fewer than 3,000 distinct CDR3 sequences, roughly 27% seen once. CDR1 is WSHSY and CDR2 is SAAADI in the germline V gene. V lost 4 bases and J 3 bases, leaving 13 bases between the germline ends. This CDR3 has 15 residues. Template came from bulk tumor genomic DNA, at 600 ng per sample. During surgery, each primary tumor gave multiple biopsies spaced as far apart as possible. Newly diagnosed with untreated non-small cell lung cancer, the patients underwent curative surgery.

This TCR was sampled from a female donor with non-small cell lung cancer. The sample consisted of lung tumor tissue. V and J are TRBV10-2 and TRBJ2-1; no clear D gene. Written as DNA, the CDR3 is TGCGCCAGCAGTGTTCCGGGCGACGGCTACAATGAGCAGTTCTTC. Translating it yields CASSVPGDGYNEQFF.